The 18 T cell receptor beta chains below come from one sample, sequenced in a study of blood T cell repertoires in COVID-19. Assay: immunoSEQ multiplex PCR; the TCRdb copy retains only in-frame clones and omits some. The repertoire holds some 520,000 clones, about 91% seen once, with 0.75% to 0.9% in the top ten. Material: peripheral blood. The receptors here all came from a man aged 18 to 29 with COVID-19, enrolled during active disease.

This clone showed up just a few times. The genes are TRBV4-1 and TRBJ2-7; 9 bases line up with TRBD1. The ends lost 0 bases at V and 1 base at J; junction bases unmatched: 10. The CDR3 has 18 residues. Germline assignment: CDR1 MGHRA and CDR2 YSYEKL. The CDR3: CASSQDHTRTGVSYEQYF. The CDR3 DNA sequence: TGCGCCAGCAGCCAAGATCATACCCGGACAGGGGTTTCCTACGAGCAGTACTTC.

This chain uses TRBV6-5 with TRBJ1-1; tentative D call: TRBD1 (5 bases). The CDR3 sequence is 14 residues long. Germline V CDR1 and CDR2: MNHEY, SVGAGI. V was pared by 3 bases and J by 1 base, with 9 bases between. The CDR3 DNA reads TGTGCCAGCAGTTATTTCGACAGGAACACTGAAGCTTTCTTT. As protein: CASSYFDRNTEAFF.

The CDR3 DNA reads as TGTGCCAGCAGCCCTACTCCCTACAATGAGCAGTTCTTC. Translated: CASSPTPYNEQFF. V usage is TRBV7-6 and J usage is TRBJ2-1; D is undetermined. The CDR3 consists of 13 residues. In germline, CDR1 is SGHVS, CDR2 FNYEAQ. The germline V and J ends were trimmed by 5 bases and 2 bases, with 7 bases remaining between them.

The gene calls are TRBV3-1 (or the pseudogene TRBV3-2) and TRBJ1-4; perhaps TRBD1 as D (6 bases). Germline lookup yields CDR1 LGHDT and CDR2 YNNKEL (reference sequence). CDR3 length equals 15 residues. V dropped 1 base and J dropped 7 bases, with 13 bases sitting between them. For the CDR3, the DNA is TGTGCCAGCAGCCAAGCATCAGGGGAGGGTGAAAAACTGTTTTTT. Translated: CASSQASGEGEKLFF.

The rearrangement uses TRBV29-1 and TRBJ2-3; weak D call: TRBD2 (6 bases). The germline V and J ends were trimmed by 7 bases and 7 bases, with 15 bases remaining between them. Germline loops: CDR1 SQVTM, CDR2 ANQGSEA. This CDR3 spans 12 amino acids. This CDR3 is CSAVPGRNTQYF. For the CDR3, the DNA is TGCAGCGCTGTGCCAGGGAGGAATACGCAGTATTTT.

J is TRBJ1-4 and V is TRBV2; D is uncertain. The CDR3 has 12 residues. V shed 7 bases and J shed 5 bases, with 8 bases lying between them. CDR1 and CDR2 (germline): SNHLY, FYNNEI. The CDR3 spells CASTNTNEKLFF. The CDR3 nucleotides are TGTGCCAGCACCAACACGAATGAAAAACTGTTTTTT.

The chain uses TRBV7-9 and TRBJ2-1; a weak D match, TRBD2 (6 bases). From germline, CDR1 is SEHNR and CDR2 FQNEAQ (reference sequence). The CDR3 has 16 residues. V was trimmed by 0 bases and J by 1 base, leaving 10 bases between them. Here the CDR3 reads CASSLARGASYNEQFF. The DNA of the CDR3 is TGTGCCAGCAGCTTAGCGCGGGGTGCGTCCTACAATGAGCAGTTCTTC.

The chain is built from TRBV27 and TRBJ2-3, with TRBD2 matching 8 bases. The trim removed 6 bases at V and 0 bases at J, leaving 5 bases unmatched. Germline CDR1 reads MNHEY; CDR2 reads SMNVEV (reference sequence). This CDR3 contains 15 residues. The CDR3 DNA follows: TGTGCCAGCAGGCCCGGGACTAGTAGCACAGATACGCAGTATTTT. This sequence encodes CASRPGTSSTDTQYF.

The rearrangement uses TRBV3-1 (or the pseudogene TRBV3-2) and TRBJ2-7; 7 nucleotides line up with TRBD2. J was trimmed by 4 bases and V by 4 bases; bases with no gene match: 4. The germline CDR1 and CDR2 sequences are LGHDT and YNNKEL (reference sequence). CDR3 length: 13 amino acids. The CDR3 bases are TGTGCCAGCAGCCTTCTAGCGGAATACGAGCAGTACTTC. The encoded protein is CASSLLAEYEQYF.

The rearrangement joins TRBV11-3 to TRBJ2-3, with 11 bases lining up with TRBD2. Trimming cost V 1 base and J 0 bases; bases outside gene matches: 9. The germline gives CDR1 SGHNT, CDR2 YENEEA. The CDR3 length is 19 residues. The CDR3 region is CASSLARPGLADSTDTQYF. DNA for the CDR3: TGTGCCAGCAGCTTAGCCCGCCCGGGACTAGCGGACAGCACAGATACGCAGTATTTT.

The chain carries TRBV4-1 and TRBJ2-7; TRBD2 matches at 7 bases. With 10 bases clipped from V and 3 bases from J, the junction kept 18 bases outside the gene matches. CDR1 MGHRA and CDR2 YSYEKL come from the germline V gene. The CDR3 is 16 residues long. CDR3 in DNA: TGCGCCACCCTTAATAGTGGGGGGGACTCCCGCTACGAGCAGTACTTC. Its protein is CATLNSGGDSRYEQYF.

This chain connects TRBV11-3 to TRBJ1-2, with a tentative D call TRBD1 (6 bases). This CDR3 has 14 residues. Trimming pared 8 bases from V and 0 bases from J, leaving 13 bases between. Germline CDR1 and CDR2: SGHNT and YENEEA. As DNA, the CDR3 is TGTGCCAGCTCGAGCAGGGGAGCTAACTATGGCTACACCTTC. Translating gives CASSSRGANYGYTF.

V gene TRBV3-1 (or the pseudogene TRBV3-2) combines with J gene TRBJ2-2; D unclear. Looked up from germline, CDR1 is LGHDT and CDR2 is YNNKEL (reference sequence). The CDR3 has 14 residues. V was cut by 1 base and J by 6 bases, with 9 bases left in between. DNA of the CDR3: TGTGCCAGCAGCCAAGTCATAGAACCCGGGGAGCTGTTTTTT. Translation gives CASSQVIEPGELFF.

CDR3 region: CASSLAGQGPYEQYF. The CDR3 nucleotides read TGTGCCAGCAGCTTGGCAGGACAGGGACCCTACGAGCAGTACTTC. The chain joins TRBV5-5 to TRBJ2-7; 8 positions match TRBD1. Trimming at V came to 0 bases and at J to 2 bases, leaving 4 bases not matched to a gene. This CDR3 region has 15 residues. Germline V gene lookup returns CDR1 SGHKS and CDR2 YYEKEE (reference sequence).

The CDR3 here is CATSRDGGARGTYEQYF. The CDR3 DNA reads TGTGCCACCAGCAGAGATGGGGGAGCGCGGGGAACCTACGAGCAGTACTTC. The chain uses TRBV15 and TRBJ2-7, with D perhaps TRBD2 (6 bases). The length of the CDR3 is 17 residues. Germline V gene lookup returns CDR1 LNHNV and CDR2 YYDKDF (reference sequence). V gave up 0 bases and J gave up 2 bases, with 17 bases separating them.

This chain uses TRBV7-9 with TRBJ2-3, with D hard to call. CDR3 length: 14 amino acids. Germline V gene lookup returns CDR1 SEHNR and CDR2 FQNEAQ (reference sequence). V lost 3 bases to trimming and J lost 1 base, with 8 bases between them. The CDR3: CASSFSAGTDTQYF. The CDR3 DNA reads as TGTGCCAGCAGCTTCTCTGCAGGCACAGATACGCAGTATTTT.

The V and J genes are TRBV4-1 and TRBJ2-1, with 10 bases lining up with TRBD2. This CDR3 comprises 14 residues. J was trimmed by 5 bases and V by 3 bases; bases with no gene match: 1. Germline V gene sequence: CDR1 MGHRA, CDR2 YSYEKL. The DNA for the CDR3 is TGCGCCAGCAGCCACCTAGCGGGAGACAATGAGCAGTTCTTC. Encoded protein: CASSHLAGDNEQFF.

This chain uses TRBV30 with TRBJ2-7; TRBD1 agrees at 7 bases. Germline V gene data show CDR1 as GTSNPN and CDR2 as SVGIG (reference sequence). Trimming removed 8 bases from V and 4 bases from J; junction bases left unmatched: 8. The CDR3 consists of 12 residues. The CDR3 here is CAVTGQRYEQYF. The CDR3 DNA follows: TGTGCCGTGACAGGGCAACGGTACGAGCAGTACTTC.